This TCR beta chain is drawn from a study of beta chain features in type 1 diabetes. About the study: Age, gender and cell yields were alike across patients and healthy donors. General study points: Any role of HLA type in TCRB rearrangement remained unresolved here. Patients with Type 1 diabetes showed moderately but significantly shorter TCRB CDR3s in all four CD4+ subsets.

Expressed TCRB transcripts were sequenced after all isolated RNA was converted to cDNA. An average of roughly 4 million reads was obtained for naive, central memory and regulatory T cell samples. Measured with immunoSEQ multiplex PCR; TCRdb has only the in-frame clones, and not every one. The profile covers about 700,000 clones, with 13% appearing a single time and approximately 0.021% taken by the ten largest. CDR1 is SQVTM and CDR2 is ANQGSEA in the germline V gene. V shed 4 bases, J shed 1 base, and the junction held 5 bases outside the gene matches. This CDR3 region has 14 residues. Purity exceeded 95% in all sorted populations. This clone has more than one count but fewer than ten. The antigen remains unidentified.

The TCR comes from a man in his late teens or twenties with type 1 diabetes. Specimen: naive CD4+ T cells from blood. The chain employs TRBV29-1 and TRBJ1-1; 8 bases are a match to TRBD1. The CDR3 region has the DNA TGCAGCGTTGGCCGCGGACAGGGGAACACTGAAGCTTTCTTT. This sequence encodes CSVGRGQGNTEAFF.